These 10 T cell receptor beta chains came from one sample sequenced in a study of T cells in Graves' hyperthyroidism and ophthalmopathy. Amplification of TCR beta CDR3 regions used RNA as the template. A set of HTBI primers served as the primers for a first-round RT-PCR of the TCR CDR3. MiXCR was run by TCRdb on the multiplex PCR reads, yielding one entry per CDR3 protein. Found here are fewer than 450,000 distinct CDR3 sequences, about 18% of them singletons; the top ten hold roughly 35%. The sample consisted of blood. These receptors all come from a woman aged 25 to 39 with Graves' hyperthyroidism that later progressed to Graves' ophthalmopathy.

The chain joins TRBV7-9 to TRBJ2-5; D is perhaps TRBD2 (5 bases). This CDR3 is 15 amino acids long. Trimming pared 5 bases from V and 0 bases from J, leaving 13 bases between. Germline CDR1 is SEHNR and CDR2 is FQNEAQ (reference sequence). CDR3 loop: CASSPRVSYQETQYF. In DNA, the CDR3 is TGTGCCAGCAGCCCGAGGGTCTCGTACCAAGAGACCCAGTACTTC.

The table lists this clonotype with a few counts. The CDR3 spells CATSPGTYDNEQFF. The DNA of the CDR3 is TGTGCCACCAGTCCAGGTACCTACGACAATGAGCAGTTCTTC. This chain connects TRBV24-1 to TRBJ2-1; D unclear. Between the trimmed V and J ends, which lost 6 bases and 5 bases, there was a span of 13 bases. The CDR3 extends over 14 amino acids. Germline assignment: CDR1 KGHDR and CDR2 SFDVKD.

This clonotype was recorded at least ten times. The rearrangement joins TRBV6-1 to TRBJ2-7, with D perhaps TRBD1 (6 bases). Trimming cost V 6 bases and J 1 base, with 10 bases left between them. CDR3 size: 13 residues. Germline loops: CDR1 MNHNS, CDR2 SASEGT. Here the CDR3 reads CASSQGWSYEQYF. DNA of the CDR3: TGTGCCAGCAGCCAGGGGTGGTCCTACGAGCAGTACTTC.

The rearrangement links TRBV6-2 or TRBV6-3 to TRBJ2-7, with TRBD1 matching 7 bases. The V and J ends lost 6 bases and 5 bases, in that order; junction bases with no gene match: 16. Germline CDR1 and CDR2: MNHEY and SVGEGT. This CDR3 has 16 amino acids. The DNA of the CDR3 is TGTGCCAGCAGCAAAAGCACAGGGGCCATCTTCCACGAGCAGTACTTC. Translation: CASSKSTGAIFHEQYF.

There are a few counts of this clonotype. This rearrangement joins TRBV5-1 to TRBJ2-1; D not certain. CDR3 length: 15 amino acids. The germline V gene encodes CDR1 SGHRS and CDR2 YFSETQ. V lost 6 bases to trimming and J lost 3 bases, with 16 bases between them. CDR3 protein: CASTDGGENYNEQFF. CDR3 DNA sequence: TGCGCCAGCACCGACGGCGGCGAGAACTACAATGAGCAGTTCTTC.

In this sample, this clonotype turned up many times. J is TRBJ2-3 and V is TRBV15, with 12 bases matching TRBD1. V lost 3 bases and J lost 6; bases outside the gene matches: 4. Germline-derived CDR1 and CDR2 are LNHNV and YYDKDF (reference sequence). The CDR3 is made up of 15 amino acids. The CDR3 nucleotides are TGTGCCACCAGCAGGGGACAGGGGGCAAGGGATACGCAGTATTTT. This sequence encodes CATSRGQGARDTQYF.

This clonotype was counted at least ten times. The genes are TRBV27 and TRBJ1-1; D is possibly TRBD1 (5 bases). Germline V gene data show CDR1 as MNHEY and CDR2 as SMNVEV (reference sequence). The CDR3 totals 14 residues. V was shortened by 2 bases and J by 0 bases, with 7 bases between the two germline ends. CDR3 bases: TGTGCCAGCAGTTTACCAGGGATGAACACTGAAGCTTTCTTT. Protein sequence: CASSLPGMNTEAFF.

Ten or more counts support this clonotype. The chain has TRBV7-9 and TRBJ2-1, with 10 positions matching TRBD2. The CDR3 is 16 residues long. Germline V CDR1 and CDR2: SEHNR, FQNEAQ (reference sequence). Trimming removed 2 bases from V and 0 bases from J; junction bases left unmatched: 1. The CDR3 nucleotides read TGTGCCAGCAGCTTAAAGCGGGGGGGCTCCTACAATGAGCAGTTCTTC. Translated, it gives CASSLKRGGSYNEQFF.

This clonotype was seen ten or more times. The chain uses TRBV28 and TRBJ2-2; 14 bases are shared with TRBD2. The CDR3 has 19 amino acids. V shed 2 bases, J shed 6 bases, and the junction held 11 bases outside the gene matches. Germline values: CDR1 MDHEN, CDR2 SYDVKM. The CDR3 DNA reads TGTGCCAGCAGTTTACGGGGACTAGCGGGAGTAAGTGCTGCCGGGGAGCTGTTTTTT. This codes for CASSLRGLAGVSAAGELFF. The full variable domain, rest sourced from reference TRBV28 and TRBJ2-2, is DVKVTQSSRYLVKRTGEKVFLECVQDMDHENMFWYRQDPGLGLRLIYFSYDVKMKEKGDIPEGYSVSREKKERFSLILESASTNQTSMYLCASSLRGLAGVSAAGELFFGEGSRLTVL.

The genes are TRBV11-3 and TRBJ2-1; possibly TRBD1 or TRBD2 for D (5 bases each). This CDR3 region has 14 residues. Germline assignment: CDR1 SGHNT and CDR2 YENEEA. Between the trimmed V and J ends, which lost 3 bases and 7 bases, there was a span of 13 bases. In DNA form, the CDR3 reads TGTGCCAGCAGCTTTAACAGGTGGGGGAATGAGCAGTTCTTC. Its protein is CASSFNRWGNEQFF.